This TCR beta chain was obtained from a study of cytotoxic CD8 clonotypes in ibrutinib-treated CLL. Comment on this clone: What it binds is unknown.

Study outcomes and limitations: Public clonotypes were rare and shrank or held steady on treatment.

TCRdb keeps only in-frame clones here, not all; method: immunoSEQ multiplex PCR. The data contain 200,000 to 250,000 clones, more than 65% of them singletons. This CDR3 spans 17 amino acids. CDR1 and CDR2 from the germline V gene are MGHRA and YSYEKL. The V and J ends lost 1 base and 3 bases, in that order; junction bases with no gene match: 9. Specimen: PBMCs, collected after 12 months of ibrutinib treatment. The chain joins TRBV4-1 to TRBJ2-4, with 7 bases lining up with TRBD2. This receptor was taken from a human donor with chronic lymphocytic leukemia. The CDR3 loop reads CASSQAGGSEGKNIQYF. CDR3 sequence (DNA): TGCGCCAGCAGCCAAGCTGGCGGGAGTGAAGGCAAAAACATTCAGTACTTC.